The 23 T cell receptor beta chains given below trace back to one sample, sequenced in a study of blood T cell repertoires in COVID-19. Clones were read by immunoSEQ multiplex PCR, and TCRdb kept only the in-frame ones, dropping some. The sample records 250,000 to 300,000 clones, over 75% being singletons. What was sequenced was peripheral blood. The receptor source for this set is a man aged 50-60 years with active or convalescent COVID-19.

CDR3 bases: TGTGCCAGTGCTCAGGGGACGACTGAAGCTTTCTTT. It translates to CASAQGTTEAFF. The V call is TRBV19, the J call TRBJ1-1; a possible D gene is TRBD1 (6 bases). V lost 8 bases, J lost 5 bases, and 12 bases lay in between. The germline gives CDR1 LNHDA, CDR2 SQIVND (reference sequence). CDR3 size: 12 residues. The full variable domain, in which reference TRBV19 and TRBJ1-1 provide the parts outside the CDR3, is DGGITQSPKYLFRKEGQNVTLSCEQNLNHDAMYWYRQDPGQGLRLIYYSQIVNDFQKGDIAEGYSVSREKKESFPLTVTSAQKNPTAFYLCASAQGTTEAFFGQGTRLTVV.

This clone occurred a few times. The chain employs TRBV6-2 or TRBV6-3 and TRBJ2-1; maybe TRBD2 (5 bases). V dropped 2 bases and J dropped 13 bases, with 15 bases sitting between them. This CDR3 is built from 13 residues. Germline CDR1 and CDR2: MNHEY and SVGEGT. The CDR3 loop reads CASSYGLAHPQFF. CDR3 in DNA: TGTGCCAGCAGTTACGGACTGGCCCATCCCCAGTTCTTC.

CDR3 region: CASSYSQGLSGANVLTF. The CDR3 bases are TGTGCCAGCTCGTACTCACAGGGCCTCTCTGGGGCCAACGTCCTGACTTTC. The chain recombines TRBV18 with TRBJ2-6, with D possibly matching TRBD1 (6 bases). The V and J ends lost 6 bases and 0 bases respectively, with 15 bases between them. The CDR3 totals 17 residues. Germline V gene lookup returns CDR1 KGHSH and CDR2 LQKENI. Based on the CDR3 plus reference TRBV18 and TRBJ2-6, the full variable domain is NAGVMQNPRHLVRRRGQEARLRCSPMKGHSHVYWYRQLPEEGLKFMVYLQKENIIDESGMPKERFSAEFPKEGPSILRIQQVVRGDSAAYFCASSYSQGLSGANVLTFGAGSRLTVL.

The chain combines TRBV10-3 with TRBJ1-4, with 8 bases matching TRBD1. The CDR3 contains 14 residues. V lost 10 bases and J lost 8; bases outside the gene matches: 12. CDR1 and CDR2 from the germline V gene are ENHRY and SYGVKD. CDR3 amino acids: CATMDGTGNEKLFF. CDR3 bases: TGTGCCACAATGGATGGGACAGGCAACGAAAAACTGTTTTTT.

Only a few counts were recorded for this clone. V usage is TRBV9 and J usage is TRBJ2-5; 10 nucleotides align to TRBD2. CDR1 is SGDLS, CDR2 YYNGEE, per germline. This CDR3 region has 20 residues. Trimming at V came to 0 bases and at J to 1 base, leaving 15 bases not matched to a gene. CDR3 in DNA: TGTGCCAGCAGCGTAGGTGGGGGGACTAGCGCGCTGACACTCCAAGAGACCCAGTACTTC. Amino acid sequence: CASSVGGGTSALTLQETQYF. Full variable domain (missing parts from reference TRBV9 and TRBJ2-5): DSGVTQTPKHLITATGQRVTLRCSPRSGDLSVYWYQQSLDQGLQFLIQYYNGEERAKGNILERFSAQQFPDLHSELNLSSLELGDSALYFCASSVGGGTSALTLQETQYFGPGTRLLVL.

This chain joins TRBV4-3 and TRBJ2-3; possible D gene TRBD1, 6 bases. The V gene's germline CDR1 is LGHNA and CDR2 YSLEER. Trimming took 4 bases from V and 4 from J, leaving 12 bases between them. The length of the CDR3 is 14 residues. The CDR3 sequence is CASSPQGYADTQYF. The CDR3 coding sequence is TGCGCCAGCAGCCCACAGGGTTATGCAGATACGCAGTATTTT.

The chain combines TRBV15 with TRBJ1-6; D unresolved. Trimming stripped 0 bases from V and 5 bases from J, with 8 bases between. The CDR3 sequence is 15 residues long. Germline V gives CDR1 LNHNV, CDR2 YYDKDF (reference sequence). The CDR3, as DNA: TGTGCCACCAGCAGAGAATTCACAAATAATTCACCCCTCCACTTT. This sequence encodes CATSREFTNNSPLHF.

This sequence joins TRBV30 and TRBJ2-5; TRBD1 aligns across 9 bases. The germline V gene encodes CDR1 GTSNPN and CDR2 SVGIG (reference sequence). The CDR3 runs 15 residues. V lost 5 bases, J lost 1 base, and 8 bases stayed unmatched. The CDR3, as DNA: TGTGCCTGGGCAGCACAGGGGGCGTCCCAAGAGACCCAGTACTTC. Its protein is CAWAAQGASQETQYF.

The chain employs TRBV27 and TRBJ2-7; 8 bases are a match to TRBD1. CDR3 length: 15 amino acids. V lost 6 bases and J lost 1; bases outside the gene matches: 8. In germline, CDR1 is MNHEY, CDR2 SMNVEV (reference sequence). The CDR3 sequence is CASSLRGLSSYEQYF. The CDR3 DNA follows: TGTGCCAGCAGCCTCAGGGGGCTTTCTTCCTACGAGCAGTACTTC.

The V call is TRBV7-2, the J call TRBJ1-3; D is possibly TRBD1 (6 bases). V gave up 2 bases and J gave up 7 bases, with 15 bases separating them. CDR1 and CDR2 from the germline V gene are SGHTA and FQGNSA. This CDR3 is 15 amino acids long. CDR3 loop: CASSLRAGERNTIYF. As DNA, the CDR3 is TGTGCCAGCAGCTTAAGGGCAGGGGAGAGGAACACCATATATTTT.

The V and J genes are TRBV19 and TRBJ1-1; 7 bases are a match to TRBD1. CDR1 and CDR2 (germline): LNHDA, SQIVND (reference sequence). The CDR3 loop spans 14 amino acids. With 5 bases clipped from V and 2 bases from J, the junction kept 5 bases outside the gene matches. The chain's CDR3 is CASSSGQVNTEAFF. Here the CDR3 DNA reads TGTGCCAGTAGTTCAGGACAGGTTAACACTGAAGCTTTCTTT.

This chain joins TRBV7-8 and TRBJ2-5, with a weak D call TRBD2 (5 bases). Germline assignment: CDR1 SGHVS and CDR2 FQNEAQ. The CDR3 is 15 residues long. The V end was cut by 1 base, the J end by 4 bases, with 13 bases between. In nucleotides, the CDR3 is TGTGCCAGCAGCTTAGGGGTGGGAGTAGGAGAGACCCAGTACTTC. Protein product: CASSLGVGVGETQYF.

The DNA for the CDR3 is TGTGCCTGGAGCGTAGGCCGCCGAGGGCAGGGGAGTCAGCCCCAGCATTTT. This encodes CAWSVGRRGQGSQPQHF. This chain joins TRBV30 and TRBJ1-5, with TRBD1 as a possible D gene (6 bases). The V gene lost 3 bases and the J gene lost 6 bases, with 24 bases spanning the gap. CDR1 and CDR2 (germline): GTSNPN, SVGIG (reference sequence). The CDR3 extends over 17 amino acids.

There are a few counts of this clone. The chain joins TRBV10-3 to TRBJ2-1; TRBD2 might be the D (5 bases). This CDR3 has 14 amino acids. The ends were cut back, 3 bases at V and 8 bases at J, with 14 bases in the middle. CDR1 ENHRY and CDR2 SYGVKD come from the germline V gene. The CDR3 DNA is TGTGCCATCAGTGAACGAGCGGCTACCGATGAGCAGTTCTTC. Protein sequence: CAISERAATDEQFF.

V usage is TRBV3-1 (or the pseudogene TRBV3-2) and J usage is TRBJ2-2; D perhaps matches TRBD1 (5 bases). The CDR3 contains 15 residues. Germline V gene data show CDR1 as LGHDT and CDR2 as YNNKEL (reference sequence). The germline V and J ends were trimmed by 4 bases and 4 bases, with 13 bases remaining between them. The CDR3 here is CASSPMGRSTGELFF. The CDR3 region has the DNA TGTGCCAGCAGCCCCATGGGGCGCAGCACCGGGGAGCTGTTTTTT.

The chain joins TRBV27 to TRBJ1-2; D is perhaps TRBD1 (5 bases). The CDR3 runs 13 residues. Trimming cost V 6 bases and J 6 bases, with 14 bases left between them. Germline loops: CDR1 MNHEY, CDR2 SMNVEV (reference sequence). The CDR3 sequence is CASRDTVGDGYTF. CDR3 sequence (DNA): TGTGCCAGCAGGGACACGGTTGGAGATGGCTACACCTTC.

The chain is built from TRBV2 and TRBJ2-3; perhaps TRBD2 as D (7 bases). Germline V lookup: CDR1 SNHLY, CDR2 FYNNEI. The CDR3 contains 15 residues. V lost 4 bases and J 1 base, leaving 12 bases between the germline ends. CDR3 bases: TGTGCCAGCAGTGGAGGGGGGGTTGGCACAGATACGCAGTATTTT. Residues: CASSGGGVGTDTQYF.

This rearrangement joins TRBV18 to TRBJ2-1, with TRBD1 identical over 7 bases. Germline V gene sequence: CDR1 KGHSH, CDR2 LQKENI. The J segment lost 6 bases and the V segment lost 2 bases, leaving 7 bases of the junction unmatched. This CDR3 is 15 amino acids long. The CDR3, as DNA: TGTGCCAGCTCACCAGGCACAGGGGCGCGCAATGAGCAGTTCTTC. Its protein is CASSPGTGARNEQFF.

The rearrangement uses TRBV28 and TRBJ2-7; possibly TRBD2 for D (6 bases). Germline CDR1 reads MDHEN; CDR2 reads SYDVKM. CDR3 size: 14 residues. V was clipped by 6 bases and J by 7 bases, with 19 bases between them. The CDR3 DNA reads as TGTGCCAGCAGGCTGTGGGGCCCGGGGGAGGAGCAGTACTTC. Protein sequence: CASRLWGPGEEQYF.

The chain has TRBV28 and TRBJ2-5; 8 bases align to TRBD1. CDR1 and CDR2 (germline): MDHEN, SYDVKM. The V segment lost 6 bases and the J segment 4 bases; nucleotides outside the gene matches: 7. This CDR3 is built from 14 residues. The CDR3: CASRSGQGRETQYF. Here the CDR3 DNA reads TGTGCCAGCAGATCAGGACAGGGTCGAGAGACCCAGTACTTC. Full variable domain (missing parts from reference TRBV28 and TRBJ2-5): DVKVTQSSRYLVKRTGEKVFLECVQDMDHENMFWYRQDPGLGLRLIYFSYDVKMKEKGDIPEGYSVSREKKERFSLILESASTNQTSMYLCASRSGQGRETQYFGPGTRLLVL.

The chain links TRBV6-5 to TRBJ2-5, with D maybe TRBD2 (5 bases). V was trimmed by 4 bases and J by 0 bases, leaving 9 bases between them. CDR3 size: 14 residues. From germline, CDR1 is MNHEY and CDR2 SVGAGI. The CDR3 bases are TGTGCCAGCAGTTCCGGGGTCCACCAAGAGACCCAGTACTTC. It translates to CASSSGVHQETQYF.

The V and J genes are TRBV4-3 and TRBJ1-2; 11 bases line up with TRBD1. This CDR3 spans 16 amino acids. In germline, CDR1 is LGHNA, CDR2 YSLEER. J lost 8 bases, V lost 3 bases, and 11 bases had no gene match. In DNA, the CDR3 is TGCGCCAGCAGCCAGACCCCGGGACAGGGGGTTGGGGGCTACACCTTC. Encoded protein: CASSQTPGQGVGGYTF.

The rearrangement joins TRBV6-2 or TRBV6-3 to TRBJ2-3; D might be TRBD1 (6 bases). The germline V gene encodes CDR1 MNHEY and CDR2 SVGEGT. The CDR3 consists of 15 residues. Trimming removed 2 bases from V and 2 bases from J, with 11 bases in between. CDR3 loop: CASSYPRGLTDTQYF. The DNA for the CDR3 is TGTGCCAGCAGTTACCCCAGGGGCCTCACAGATACGCAGTATTTT.